Below, 25 T cell receptor beta chains from the same sample are listed, as sequenced in a study of T cell repertoires in cytomegalovirus infection. These receptors are not linked to any known antigen. TCRdb reprocessed the reads via MiXCR and lists one record per CDR3 protein. The sample includes roughly 860,000 distinct CDR3 sequences, approximately 32% of them seen just once. The sequencing used cultured CD8+ T cells from PBMCs, collected from culture after CMV antigen stimulation. The source of these receptors is a human donor in good health (CMV status not recorded). Some clones in this sample may be carry-over from other donors' samples.

DNA of the CDR3: TGTGCCAGCAGCCATACGGGGGACACCTACGAGCAGTACTTC. It encodes CASSHTGDTYEQYF. The rearrangement links TRBV7-6 to TRBJ2-7, with D possibly called TRBD1 or TRBD2 (6 bases each). The V gene's germline CDR1 is SGHVS and CDR2 FNYEAQ. With 5 bases removed from V and 2 bases from J, the gap between germline ends came to 13 bases. The CDR3 has 14 amino acids.

The rearrangement links TRBV7-9 to TRBJ2-7; D unclear. V was clipped by 0 bases and J by 4 bases, with 7 bases between them. The CDR3 is 13 amino acids. CDR1 is SEHNR, CDR2 FQNEAQ, per germline (reference sequence). Here the CDR3 DNA reads TGTGCCAGCAGCTTAGCCTCGCTGTACGAGCAGTACTTC. Its translation is CASSLASLYEQYF.

The chain recombines TRBV19 with TRBJ1-2; 8 bases match TRBD1. The CDR3 has 14 residues. Trimming took 5 bases from V and 6 from J; bases not matched to a gene: 8. CDR1 is LNHDA, CDR2 SQIVND, per germline (reference sequence). CDR3 sequence reads: CASSPRTGRDGYTF. The CDR3 nucleotides read TGTGCCAGTAGTCCCCGGACAGGGAGGGATGGCTACACCTTC.

The CDR3 loop is CASSLGVRHSSYEQYF. The CDR3 DNA is TGTGCCAGCAGTTTAGGGGTCCGTCACTCCAGCTACGAGCAGTACTTC. The rearrangement links TRBV27 to TRBJ2-7; unclear D gene. The ends were cut back, 2 bases at V and 3 bases at J, with 17 bases in the middle. CDR3 size: 16 residues. Germline-derived CDR1 and CDR2 are MNHEY and SMNVEV (reference sequence).

The V and J genes are TRBV7-4 and TRBJ2-3; D is uncertain. Per germline, CDR1 SGHVT and CDR2 SQSDAQ. The CDR3 spans 15 residues. The V end lost 5 bases, the J end lost 0 bases, and 12 bases lay between the germline ends. This CDR3 reads CASSPLARSTDTQYF. In DNA form, the CDR3 reads TGTGCCAGCAGCCCTTTGGCCCGAAGCACAGATACGCAGTATTTT.

The chain combines TRBV6-8 with TRBJ2-2; D ambiguous. CDR1 and CDR2 from the germline V gene are MNHGY and SAAAGT. The V gene lost 0 bases and the J gene lost 8 bases, with 10 bases spanning the gap. The CDR3 is made up of 14 amino acids. In DNA form, the CDR3 reads TGTGCCAGCAGTTACTCGATAGTTGTAGGGGAGCTGTTTTTT. It is translated as CASSYSIVVGELFF.

This clonotype was counted ten times or more. The rearrangement links TRBV7-6 to TRBJ1-3, with TRBD1 matching over 9 bases. Germline-derived CDR1 and CDR2 are SGHVS and FNYEAQ. The CDR3 length is 15 residues. The junction had 9 bases not matched to a gene; V was cut back by 4 bases and J by 8 bases. CDR3 region: CASSSTGGAVDTIYF. DNA of the CDR3: TGTGCCAGCAGCTCTACAGGGGGCGCGGTGGACACCATATATTTT.

The V and J genes are TRBV6-2 or TRBV6-3 and TRBJ2-6; TRBD2 agrees at 12 bases. Looked up from germline, CDR1 is MNHEY and CDR2 is SVGEGT. The ends lost 2 bases at V and 0 bases at J; junction bases unmatched: 8. The CDR3 runs 20 residues. The CDR3 protein is CASSYDTSGGPHSGANVLTF. CDR3 nucleotide sequence: TGTGCCAGCAGTTACGACACTAGCGGGGGGCCCCACTCTGGGGCCAACGTCCTGACTTTC.

This clonotype has more than one count but fewer than ten. The chain recombines TRBV7-9 with TRBJ2-3, with D perhaps TRBD1 or TRBD2 (5 bases each). V was cut by 8 bases and J by 4 bases, with 7 bases left in between. This CDR3 spans 11 amino acids. CDR1 SEHNR and CDR2 FQNEAQ come from the germline V gene (reference sequence). CDR3 DNA: TGTGCCAGCGGGACGGCAGATACGCAGTATTTT. This translates into CASGTADTQYF.

This clonotype was found a few times. The chain uses TRBV7-4 and TRBJ1-2; D remains unclear. Deletions cut 5 bases from V and 8 bases from J, with 12 bases between. The CDR3 is made up of 12 amino acids. The V gene's germline CDR1 is SGHVT and CDR2 SQSDAQ. The CDR3, as DNA: TGTGCCAGCAGCCCGGGATTTACAGGCTACACCTTC. It yields the protein CASSPGFTGYTF.

This chain uses TRBV27 with TRBJ1-4; TRBD1 might be the D (5 bases). The V end lost 4 bases, the J end lost 6 bases, and 12 bases lay between the germline ends. In germline, CDR1 is MNHEY, CDR2 SMNVEV (reference sequence). This CDR3 comprises 14 residues. Here the CDR3 reads CASSSDLGDEKLFF. The CDR3 DNA follows: TGTGCCAGCAGTTCAGACCTGGGGGATGAAAAACTGTTTTTT.

This clonotype has just a few counts. The chain couples TRBV19 to TRBJ1-5; D possibly corresponds to TRBD1 (5 bases). In germline, CDR1 is LNHDA, CDR2 SQIVND (reference sequence). The CDR3 extends over 15 amino acids. Trimming took off 5 bases at V and 0 bases at J, with 11 bases between the two ends. This chain's CDR3 is CASSWGVDSNQPQHF. The CDR3 coding sequence is TGTGCCAGTAGTTGGGGGGTAGATAGCAATCAGCCCCAGCATTTT.

In its sample, this clonotype was seen a few times. This rearrangement joins TRBV6-1 to TRBJ2-7; tentatively, D is TRBD1 (6 bases). Germline CDR1 is MNHNS and CDR2 is SASEGT. This CDR3 is 15 amino acids long. V lost 1 base and J lost 6, with 16 bases in between. The CDR3 region is CASSEVPTGSSEQYV. CDR3 nucleotide sequence: TGTGCCAGCAGTGAAGTCCCTACAGGGTCTTCCGAGCAGTACGTC.

The gene calls are TRBV6-1 and TRBJ1-5; D call uncertain. The germline gives CDR1 MNHNS, CDR2 SASEGT. This CDR3 is built from 14 residues. V was pared by 7 bases and J by 1 base, with 11 bases between. CDR3 in DNA: TGTGCCAGCAAAACCGACGGGAGCAATCAGCCCCAGCATTTT. Encoded protein: CASKTDGSNQPQHF.

This clonotype came up a few times. The V call is TRBV6-5, the J call TRBJ1-5, with 7 nucleotides matching TRBD1. The CDR3 is 14 residues long. CDR1 and CDR2 from the germline V gene are MNHEY and SVGAGI. Losses at the gene ends were 6 bases for V and 3 bases for J; bases not matched to a gene: 5. CDR3 in amino acids: CASSRQGVNQPQHF. The CDR3 DNA reads as TGTGCCAGCAGCCGACAGGGAGTCAATCAGCCCCAGCATTTT.

V gene TRBV15 combines with J gene TRBJ1-5, with D uncertain. There are 15 residues in the CDR3. V was clipped by 3 bases and J by 2 bases, with 11 bases between them. Germline lookup yields CDR1 LNHNV and CDR2 YYDKDF (reference sequence). The CDR3 sequence: CATSRGPYGNQPQHF. The CDR3, as DNA: TGTGCCACCAGCAGGGGTCCATATGGCAATCAGCCCCAGCATTTT.

V gene TRBV5-6 combines with J gene TRBJ2-7; possible D gene TRBD2, 6 bases. The CDR3 covers 13 residues. Trimming stripped 3 bases from V and 7 bases from J, with 14 bases between. Germline CDR1 is SGHDT and CDR2 is YYEEEE. The CDR3 reads CASSWEGLREQYV. CDR3 bases: TGTGCCAGCAGCTGGGAAGGACTAAGGGAGCAGTACGTC.

This clonotype was seen more than once but under ten times. This chain links TRBV12-3 or TRBV12-4 with TRBJ2-1; D assignment may be TRBD1 or TRBD2 (6 bases each). The CDR3 has 12 amino acids. Trimming left V 7 bases short and J 7 bases short, with 11 bases between. This CDR3 reads CASTTGRNEQFF. In DNA, the CDR3 is TGTGCCAGCACAACAGGGAGGAATGAGCAGTTCTTC.

J is TRBJ1-1 and V is TRBV12-5; 7 positions agree with TRBD1. The V segment lost 3 bases and the J segment 0 bases; nucleotides outside the gene matches: 16. The CDR3 runs 19 residues. From germline, CDR1 is LGHNT and CDR2 FRNRAP. The chain's CDR3 is CASGFSIQGSSTVNTEAFF. The CDR3 coding sequence is TGTGCTAGTGGTTTTTCGATACAGGGGAGTTCCACAGTGAACACTGAAGCTTTCTTT. Full variable domain (rest looked up from reference TRBV12-5 and TRBJ1-1): DARVTQTPRHKVTEMGQEVTMRCQPILGHNTVFWYRQTMMQGLELLAYFRNRAPLDDSGMPKDRFSAEMPDATLATLKIQPSEPRDSAVYFCASGFSIQGSSTVNTEAFFGQGTRLTVV.

This clonotype was counted at least ten times. The CDR3 region has the DNA TGTGCCAGCAGCTTAGCCCCGGGACTAGCGGGGGGTCGTTTCTGGGAGCAGTTCTTC. Translation: CASSLAPGLAGGRFWEQFF. The chain links TRBV7-2 to TRBJ2-1; 15 bases fit TRBD2. J gave up 10 bases and V 0 bases, and 13 bases lay outside the gene matches. The CDR3 is 19 residues long. From germline, CDR1 is SGHTA and CDR2 FQGNSA.

This clonotype was counted a few times. The rearrangement uses TRBV7-6 and TRBJ1-1; no clear D gene. CDR1 and CDR2 from the germline V gene are SGHVS and FNYEAQ. The ends were cut back, 4 bases at V and 5 bases at J, with 11 bases in the middle. The CDR3 is 13 residues long. DNA of the CDR3: TGTGCCAGCAGCTCCCCTGGGGATACTGAAGCTTTCTTT. It translates to CASSSPGDTEAFF.

The table lists this clonotype with a few counts. The chain uses TRBV27 and TRBJ2-5; the D is unclear. CDR1 and CDR2 (germline): MNHEY, SMNVEV (reference sequence). V was cut by 3 bases and J by 2 bases, with 10 bases left in between. The CDR3 is 14 amino acids. The CDR3 bases are TGTGCCAGCAGTTTGAATAAGGAACAAGAGACCCAGTACTTC. It specifies CASSLNKEQETQYF.

The chain employs TRBV7-9 and TRBJ1-2; possible D gene TRBD1, 5 bases. V shed 5 bases and J shed 6 bases, with 13 bases lying between them. This CDR3 is 13 amino acids long. CDR1 is SEHNR and CDR2 is FQNEAQ in the germline V gene (reference sequence). For the CDR3, the DNA is TGTGCCAGCAGCCTCGGGACCTCTGATGGCTACACCTTC. Translating gives CASSLGTSDGYTF.

This clonotype has just a few counts. This chain joins TRBV7-9 and TRBJ1-1; 7 bases fit TRBD1. CDR1 is SEHNR, CDR2 FQNEAQ, per germline (reference sequence). This CDR3 region has 14 residues. V trimming: 3 bases; J trimming: 4 bases; junction bases outside the gene matches: 5. CDR3 nucleotides: TGTGCCAGCAGCTTCACAGGGGACGTCACTGAAGCTTTCTTT. Protein product: CASSFTGDVTEAFF.

Of note for this clonotype: A read error may be the cause here, since a much bigger clone is one base away. CDR3 nucleotides: TGTGCCAGCAGCTTAGGGGGACAGAGGAACACCGGGGAGCTGTTTTTT. As protein: CASSLGGQRNTGELFF. The chain combines TRBV7-9 with TRBJ2-2, with TRBD1 matching over 7 bases. The trim removed 1 base at V and 1 base at J, leaving 3 bases unmatched. Germline V CDR1 and CDR2: SEHNR, FQNEAQ (reference sequence). CDR3 length: 16 amino acids.